Following are 10 T cell receptor beta chains from one sample sequenced in a study of T cell clonotyping in hematopoietic cell transplantation. The repertoire was sequenced with immunoSEQ multiplex PCR; TCRdb's copy has only in-frame clones and lacks some. The table includes 70,000 or so clones, 94% detected once. Sequencing used peripheral blood mononuclear cells. The receptors derive from a man aged 50 or older in good health. Some clones in this sample may be carry-over from other donors' samples.

CDR3 amino acids: CATIYAGGPDTEAFF. The CDR3 nucleotides are TGTGCCACCATCTACGCCGGGGGGCCGGACACTGAAGCTTTCTTT. The V gene is TRBV6-5, the J gene TRBJ1-1; D perhaps matches TRBD1 (6 bases). CDR1 and CDR2 (germline): MNHEY, SVGAGI. This CDR3 contains 15 residues. V lost 10 bases and J lost 3, with 21 bases in between.

The chain carries TRBV7-2 and TRBJ2-5; D remains unclear. Germline CDR1 is SGHTA and CDR2 is FQGNSA. The V end was cut by 5 bases, the J end by 5 bases, with 15 bases between. The CDR3 runs 14 residues. The CDR3 reads CASSPPGLRETQYF. DNA for the CDR3: TGTGCCAGCAGCCCCCCGGGCCTCCGGGAGACCCAGTACTTC.

This clone was picked up one time. The V and J genes are TRBV4-2 and TRBJ2-2; 9 positions match TRBD2. The CDR3 is made up of 17 amino acids. Germline V gene data show CDR1 as LGHNA and CDR2 as YNFKEQ. Trimming removed 0 bases from V and 2 bases from J; junction bases left unmatched: 4. The CDR3 sequence is CASSQESSGDNTGELFF. CDR3 nucleotides: TGTGCCAGCAGCCAAGAGTCTAGCGGGGATAACACCGGGGAGCTGTTTTTT.

CDR3 in amino acids: CSVPVTAYNEQFF. The DNA of the CDR3 is TGCAGCGTTCCCGTCACGGCCTACAATGAGCAGTTCTTC. This chain uses TRBV29-1 with TRBJ2-1, with D unclear. Trimming cost V 5 bases and J 2 bases, with 10 bases left between them. Germline assignment: CDR1 SQVTM and CDR2 ANQGSEA. CDR3 length equals 13 residues.

The CDR3 loop reads CASSVTSETYEQYF. CDR3 in DNA: TGTGCCAGCAGTGTGACTAGCGAAACCTACGAGCAGTACTTC. This rearrangement joins TRBV2 to TRBJ2-7, with 8 bases identical to TRBD2. Germline V CDR1 and CDR2: SNHLY, FYNNEI. With V trimmed by 4 bases and J by 2 bases, 4 bases remained unmatched. CDR3 length equals 14 residues. Variable domain in full (rest from reference TRBV2 and TRBJ2-7): EPEVTQTPSHQVTQMGQEVILRCVPISNHLYFYWYRQILGQKVEFLVSFYNNEISEKSEIFDDQFSVERPDGSNFTLKIRSTKLEDSAMYFCASSVTSETYEQYFGPGTRLTVT.

The rearrangement links TRBV5-6 to TRBJ1-1; D gene unclear. The germline gives CDR1 SGHDT, CDR2 YYEEEE. The CDR3 is 15 residues long. Trimming removed 3 bases from V and 7 bases from J, with 19 bases in between. CDR3 DNA: TGTGCCAGCAGCTCCCTCGCCTTCCTCGGGGATGAAGCTTTCTTT. This sequence encodes CASSSLAFLGDEAFF.

The chain employs TRBV2 and TRBJ2-2, with D possibly TRBD2 on 6 matching bases. The CDR3 runs to 15 residues. V lost 3 bases and J 6 bases, leaving 14 bases between the germline ends. CDR1 and CDR2 from the germline V gene are SNHLY and FYNNEI. The CDR3 protein is CASSETRSLAGELFF. In DNA, the CDR3 is TGTGCCAGCAGTGAGACTAGGTCTCTGGCCGGGGAGCTGTTTTTT.

The chain employs TRBV6-1 and TRBJ1-1, with D possibly TRBD1 on 6 matching bases. The CDR3 sequence is 14 residues long. Germline CDR1 is MNHNS and CDR2 is SASEGT. V lost 4 bases to trimming and J lost 0 bases, with 9 bases between them. The CDR3 sequence: CASSGTEVNTEAFF. In DNA form, the CDR3 reads TGTGCCAGCAGTGGGACAGAGGTGAACACTGAAGCTTTCTTT.

The chain is built from TRBV28 and TRBJ2-7, with a possible D match to TRBD2 (6 bases). The V end lost 8 bases, the J end lost 7 bases, and 18 bases lay between the germline ends. This CDR3 region has 13 residues. The V gene's germline CDR1 is MDHEN and CDR2 SYDVKM. CDR3 protein: CASETAGRREQYF. The CDR3 DNA reads as TGTGCCAGCGAAACGGCGGGGCGGCGGGAGCAGTACTTC.

V is TRBV18 and J is TRBJ2-7; the match to TRBD1 covers 10 bases. The CDR3 extends over 15 amino acids. With 3 bases clipped from V and 3 bases from J, the junction kept 5 bases outside the gene matches. The germline CDR1 and CDR2 sequences are KGHSH and LQKENI. CDR3 loop: CASSPRDRGDYEQYF. CDR3 nucleotide sequence: TGTGCCAGCTCACCTAGGGACAGGGGAGACTACGAGCAGTACTTC. The complete variable domain, with remaining parts taken from reference TRBV18 and TRBJ2-7, reads NAGVMQNPRHLVRRRGQEARLRCSPMKGHSHVYWYRQLPEEGLKFMVYLQKENIIDESGMPKERFSAEFPKEGPSILRIQQVVRGDSAAYFCASSPRDRGDYEQYFGPGTRLTVT.